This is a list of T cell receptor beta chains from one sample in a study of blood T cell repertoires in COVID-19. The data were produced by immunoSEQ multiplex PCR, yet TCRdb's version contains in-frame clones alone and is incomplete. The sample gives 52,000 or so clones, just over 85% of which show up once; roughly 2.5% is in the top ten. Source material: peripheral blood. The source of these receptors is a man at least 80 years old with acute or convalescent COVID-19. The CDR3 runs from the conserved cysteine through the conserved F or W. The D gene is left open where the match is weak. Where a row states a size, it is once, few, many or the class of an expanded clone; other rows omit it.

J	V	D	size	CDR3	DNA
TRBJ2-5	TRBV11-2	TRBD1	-	CASSLVRGRVETQYF	TGTGCCAGCAGCTTAGTGAGGGGGCGCGTGGAGACCCAGTACTTC
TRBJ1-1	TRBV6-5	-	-	CASSRQVYTEAFF	TGTGCCAGCAGTCGACAGGTTTACACTGAAGCTTTCTTT
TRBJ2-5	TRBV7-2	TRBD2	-	CASSPMRRGGQTQYF	TGTGCCAGCAGCCCAATGCGGCGGGGGGGCCAGACCCAGTACTTC
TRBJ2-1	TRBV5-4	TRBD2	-	CASSLPGTNYNEQFF	TGTGCCAGCAGCTTGCCCGGGACTAACTACAATGAGCAGTTCTTC
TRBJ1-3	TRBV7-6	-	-	CASSATTWPPRNTIYF	TGTGCCAGCAGCGCCACAACGTGGCCGCCGAGAAACACCATATATTTT
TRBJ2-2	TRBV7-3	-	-	CASSLKRSGTGELFF	TGTGCCAGCAGCTTAAAGCGAAGTGGGACCGGGGAGCTGTTTTTT
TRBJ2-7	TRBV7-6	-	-	CASSTTGGHEQYF	TGTGCCAGCAGCACCACAGGTGGCCACGAGCAGTACTTC
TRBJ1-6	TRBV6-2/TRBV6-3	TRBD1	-	CASSYYRDRGSPLHF	TGTGCCAGCAGTTACTACCGGGACAGGGGTTCACCCCTCCACTTT
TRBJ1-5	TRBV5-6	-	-	CASSLFQVLSNQPQHF	TGTGCCAGCAGCTTGTTTCAGGTCCTTAGCAATCAGCCCCAGCATTTT
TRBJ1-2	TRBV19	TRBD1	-	CASTKTGELYGYTF	TGTGCCAGTACCAAAACAGGGGAACTATATGGCTACACCTTC
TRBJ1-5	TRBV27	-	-	CASSFRPRGQPQHF	TGTGCCAGCAGTTTTCGGCCCCGGGGGCAGCCCCAGCATTTT
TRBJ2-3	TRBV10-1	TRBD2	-	CASSERGDPRDTQYF	TGCGCCAGCAGTGAGCGGGGGGACCCGAGGGATACGCAGTATTTT
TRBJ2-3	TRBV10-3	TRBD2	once	CATLKLGGSSTDTQYF	TGTGCCACTCTAAAACTGGGGGGGTCTAGCACAGATACGCAGTATTTT
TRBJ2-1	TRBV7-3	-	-	CASSLAGAYNEQFF	TGTGCCAGCAGCTTAGCGGGGGCTTACAATGAGCAGTTCTTC
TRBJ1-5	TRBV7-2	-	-	CASSLTLRDQPQHF	TGTGCCAGCAGCTTAACCCTGAGGGATCAGCCCCAGCATTTT
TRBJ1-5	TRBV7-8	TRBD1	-	CASTQLGGTGVRGNQPQHF	TGTGCCAGCACTCAGTTGGGGGGGACAGGCGTCAGGGGCAATCAGCCCCAGCATTTT
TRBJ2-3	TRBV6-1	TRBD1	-	CASSGRDRGEWDTQYF	TGTGCCAGCAGTGGCCGGGACAGGGGGGAATGGGATACGCAGTATTTT
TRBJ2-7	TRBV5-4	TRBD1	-	CASSFRGRDSSHEQYF	TGTGCCAGCAGCTTTCGGGGAAGGGACAGCAGCCACGAGCAGTACTTC
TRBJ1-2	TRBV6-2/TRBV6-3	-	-	CASSLDGVSGYTF	TGTGCCAGCAGTCTCGACGGAGTTTCCGGCTACACCTTC
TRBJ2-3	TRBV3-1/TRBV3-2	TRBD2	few	CASSQASPRGGGGDTQYF	TGTGCCAGCAGCCAAGCCTCCCCGCGGGGGGGCGGTGGGGATACGCAGTATTTT